A single T cell receptor beta chain is shown here with its context. This CDR3 has 12 residues. Trimming removed 2 bases at V and 7 bases at J, with 6 bases between. CDR1 MNHNS and CDR2 SASEGT come from the germline V gene. This entry is derived from a study of blood T cell repertoires in COVID-19. Authors' processing steps: Estimation of nucleated cell counts relied on the amplification of reference gene primers. Using immunoSEQ multiplex PCR, the repertoire was profiled, and TCRdb retains in-frame clones only, with some absent. V and J calls and clone size are copied from that table; D and trimming were computed from the DNA. The data hold approximately 35,000 clones, with 85% to 90% observed a single time.

Sequencing input: peripheral blood. This TCR derives from a woman in her 70s with active COVID-19. V and J are TRBV6-1 and TRBJ2-1; D gene uncertain. The CDR3 sequence: CASSENSNEQFF. DNA of the CDR3: TGTGCCAGCAGTGAAAATTCTAATGAGCAGTTCTTC.